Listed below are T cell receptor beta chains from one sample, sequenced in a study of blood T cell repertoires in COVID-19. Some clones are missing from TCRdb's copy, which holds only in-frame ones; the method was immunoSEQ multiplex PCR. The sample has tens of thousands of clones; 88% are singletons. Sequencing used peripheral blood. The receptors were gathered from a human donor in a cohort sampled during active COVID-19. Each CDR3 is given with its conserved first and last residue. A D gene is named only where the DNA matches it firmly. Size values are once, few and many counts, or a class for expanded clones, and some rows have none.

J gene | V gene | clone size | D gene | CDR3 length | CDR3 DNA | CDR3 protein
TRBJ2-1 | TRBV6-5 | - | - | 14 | TGTGCCAGCAGTTACTCCCCTCTTCTCAATGAGCAGTTCTTC | CASSYSPLLNEQFF
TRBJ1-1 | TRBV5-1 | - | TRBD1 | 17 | TGCGCCAGCAGCGGCGGGACAGGGGGTCGAATGAACACTGAAGCTTTCTTT | CASSGGTGGRMNTEAFF
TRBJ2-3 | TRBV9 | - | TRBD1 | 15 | TGTGCCAGCAGCGACGGACAGGGGGAAGCAGATACGCAGTATTTT | CASSDGQGEADTQYF
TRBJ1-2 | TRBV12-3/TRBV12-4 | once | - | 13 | TGTGCCAGCAGCGAGGTAGGGGGCTATGGCTACACCTTC | CASSEVGGYGYTF
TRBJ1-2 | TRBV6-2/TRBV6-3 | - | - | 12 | TGTGCCAGCAGCGCGGCGGTCTATGGCTACACCTTC | CASSAAVYGYTF
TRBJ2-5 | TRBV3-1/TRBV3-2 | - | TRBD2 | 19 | TGTGCCAGCAGCCAAGACGTCTCGGGGGGGCCGATGGTGCGAGAGACCCAGTACTTC | CASSQDVSGGPMVRETQYF
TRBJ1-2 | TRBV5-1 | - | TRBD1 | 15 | TGCGCCAGCAGCTTGGACCAGGGGGCAAGCTATGGCTACACCTTC | CASSLDQGASYGYTF
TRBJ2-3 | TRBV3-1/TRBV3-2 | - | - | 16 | TGTGCCAGCAGCCGACAGCCATTGGGAAGCACAGATACGCAGTATTTT | CASSRQPLGSTDTQYF
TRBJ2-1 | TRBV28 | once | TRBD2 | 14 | TGTGCCAGCAGTTTCTGGCGGGAGCGTAATGAGCAGTTCTTC | CASSFWRERNEQFF
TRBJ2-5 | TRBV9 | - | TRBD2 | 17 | TGTGCCAGCAGCGTAGAAAGGGAGCGGGGGGGCCGAGAGACCCAGTACTTC | CASSVERERGGRETQYF
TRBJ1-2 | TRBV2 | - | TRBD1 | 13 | TGTGCCAGCAGTGTTCGAGGGGGCGATGGCTACACCTTC | CASSVRGGDGYTF